This T cell receptor (beta chain) was retrieved from a study of control samples from healthy donors and cancer patients. Generated by immunoSEQ multiplex PCR, the TCRdb table keeps only in-frame clones and is missing some. The table has around 130,000 clones, 85% to 95% seen once. CDR3 length: 14 amino acids. CDR1 LGHNA and CDR2 YSLEER come from the germline V gene. Unmatched junction bases numbered 2, after V lost 5 bases and J lost 3 bases. What was sequenced was blood. The receptor comes from a man aged 25 to 45 in good health. The V and J genes are TRBV4-3 and TRBJ2-1; 9 nucleotides line up with TRBD2. The chain's CDR3 is CASSSSGGYNEQFF. As DNA, the CDR3 is TGCGCCAGCAGCAGTAGCGGGGGCTACAATGAGCAGTTCTTC.